These 20 T cell receptor beta chains were sequenced from one sample in a study of blood T cell repertoires in COVID-19. Clones were read by immunoSEQ multiplex PCR, and TCRdb kept only the in-frame ones, dropping some. The profile shows more than 140,000 clones, almost 90% of them singletons. Sample: peripheral blood. All receptors derive from a woman aged 60-75 years with acute or convalescent COVID-19.

This sequence joins TRBV18 and TRBJ2-7; 7 bases are shared with TRBD1. Germline CDR1 is KGHSH and CDR2 is LQKENI. With V trimmed by 5 bases and J by 0 bases, 7 bases remained unmatched. The CDR3 spans 15 residues. The CDR3 bases are TGTGCCAGCTCATTCCGACAGGGCAGCTCCTACGAGCAGTACTTC. Protein: CASSFRQGSSYEQYF.

This clone was observed a handful of times. This chain connects TRBV13 to TRBJ2-3, with TRBD2 identical over 10 bases. Trimming removed 5 bases from V and 5 bases from J; junction bases left unmatched: 13. Looked up from germline, CDR1 is PRHDT and CDR2 is FYEKMQ (reference sequence). This CDR3 has 17 residues. This CDR3 reads CASSARRSGGARDTQYF. Here the CDR3 DNA reads TGTGCCAGCAGCGCTCGTAGAAGCGGGGGGGCCCGAGATACGCAGTATTTT.

The V call is TRBV3-1 (or the pseudogene TRBV3-2), the J call TRBJ1-5; no firm D call. Looked up from germline, CDR1 is LGHDT and CDR2 is YNNKEL (reference sequence). Trimming cost V 1 base and J 7 bases, with 11 bases left between them. The CDR3 covers 14 residues. The CDR3 sequence: CASSQGRGEQPQHF. CDR3 nucleotides: TGTGCCAGCAGCCAAGGGCGGGGAGAACAGCCCCAGCATTTT.

The chain links TRBV20-1 to TRBJ1-1; D uncertain. This CDR3 comprises 11 residues. The V gene's germline CDR1 is DFQATT and CDR2 SNEGSKA (reference sequence). Trimming took off 7 bases at V and 0 bases at J, with 6 bases between the two ends. The chain's CDR3 is CSVNMNTEAFF. Here the CDR3 DNA reads TGCAGTGTTAACATGAACACTGAAGCTTTCTTT.

The chain links TRBV28 to TRBJ2-2, with TRBD2 matching over 13 bases. The germline CDR1 and CDR2 sequences are MDHEN and SYDVKM. The V and J ends lost 11 bases and 0 bases, in that order; junction bases with no gene match: 12. The CDR3 length is 18 residues. CDR3: CAAQAGLAGDANTGELFF. The CDR3 DNA reads TGTGCCGCCCAAGCCGGACTAGCGGGGGACGCGAACACCGGGGAGCTGTTTTTT.

The chain uses TRBV7-9 and TRBJ1-1; D call uncertain. This CDR3 spans 12 amino acids. V shed 6 bases and J shed 3 bases, with 8 bases lying between them. Germline V CDR1 and CDR2: SEHNR, FQNEAQ (reference sequence). CDR3: CASSTGDTEAFF. The CDR3 DNA follows: TGTGCCAGCAGTACGGGAGACACTGAAGCTTTCTTT.

V and J are TRBV19 and TRBJ2-4, with 7 positions matching TRBD1. The CDR3 spans 14 residues. V trimming: 7 bases; J trimming: 3 bases; junction bases outside the gene matches: 6. CDR1 LNHDA and CDR2 SQIVND come from the germline V gene (reference sequence). The CDR3 DNA reads as TGTGCCAGTAATCAACAGGGGATCAAAAACATTCAGTACTTC. Amino acids: CASNQQGIKNIQYF.

This sequence joins TRBV29-1 and TRBJ2-7; 9 nucleotides line up with TRBD2. Germline CDR1 and CDR2: SQVTM and ANQGSEA. CDR3 length equals 13 residues. With 4 bases clipped from V and 4 bases from J, the junction kept 5 bases outside the gene matches. DNA for the CDR3: TGCAGCGTTGCGACTAGCGGATATTACGAGCAGTACTTC. This translates into CSVATSGYYEQYF.

This clone has only one observation. The chain employs TRBV27 and TRBJ1-1, with 7 bases fitting TRBD1. This CDR3 is 15 amino acids long. The germline V gene has CDR1 MNHEY and CDR2 SMNVEV (reference sequence). J lost 1 base, V lost 5 bases, and 7 bases had no gene match. The CDR3 nucleotides are TGTGCCAGCAGTCTACAGGGGATATGGAACACTGAAGCTTTCTTT. Protein product: CASSLQGIWNTEAFF.

This clone was detected only once. The V call is TRBV6-6, the J call TRBJ2-7, with D possibly TRBD2 on 5 matching bases. Germline lookup yields CDR1 MNHNY and CDR2 SVGAGI (reference sequence). V was cut by 0 bases and J by 5 bases, with 17 bases left in between. CDR3 length equals 16 residues. The DNA for the CDR3 is TGTGCCAGCAGTTACTCCGGGAAACGGGGAACCAACGAGCAGTACTTC. Its translation: CASSYSGKRGTNEQYF.

The J gene is TRBJ2-5, the V gene TRBV29-1; D is possibly TRBD1 (5 bases). This CDR3 is 14 amino acids long. The ends were cut back, 4 bases at V and 7 bases at J, with 19 bases in the middle. Germline-derived CDR1 and CDR2 are SQVTM and ANQGSEA. The CDR3 DNA follows: TGCAGCGTTGCGTATGGGGCCCGCCGGGCGACCCAGTACTTC. It is translated as CSVAYGARRATQYF.

This chain connects TRBV29-1 to TRBJ1-2; D may be TRBD1 (5 bases). Per the germline V gene, CDR1 is SQVTM and CDR2 is ANQGSEA. The CDR3 length is 12 residues. CDR3 DNA: TGCGGGGGGTATCGGCTAGACTATGGCTACACCTTC. It specifies CGGYRLDYGYTF.

The genes are TRBV5-1 and TRBJ2-3; D not certain. This CDR3 region has 15 residues. Trimming removed 1 base at V and 2 bases at J, with 11 bases between. Germline V gene data show CDR1 as SGHRS and CDR2 as YFSETQ. The CDR3 is CASSLFTSNTDTQYF. CDR3 nucleotide sequence: TGCGCCAGCAGCTTGTTTACCAGTAACACAGATACGCAGTATTTT.

Comments on this clone: Different DNA sequences within this sample yield the same CDR3. CDR3 in DNA: TGTGCCAGCAGGACAGGGGACTATGGCTACACCTTC. Translated, it gives CASRTGDYGYTF. This rearrangement joins TRBV6-5 to TRBJ1-2; 8 bases match TRBD1. The CDR3 runs 12 residues. With 6 bases clipped from V and 3 bases from J, the junction kept 0 bases outside the gene matches. CDR1 and CDR2 (germline): MNHEY, SVGAGI.

V usage is TRBV5-6 and J usage is TRBJ1-4; 10 nucleotides align to TRBD1. V shed 5 bases, J shed 7 bases, and the junction held 11 bases outside the gene matches. This CDR3 contains 16 residues. CDR1 is SGHDT, CDR2 YYEEEE, per germline. The chain's CDR3 is CASSTPTGTGVEKLFF. The CDR3 region has the DNA TGTGCCAGCAGTACGCCGACCGGGACAGGGGTTGAAAAACTGTTTTTT.

The V call is TRBV5-1, the J call TRBJ1-4, with TRBD1 as a possible D gene (5 bases). The CDR3 sequence is 14 residues long. V was shortened by 0 bases and J by 10 bases, with 13 bases between the two germline ends. Germline CDR1 is SGHRS and CDR2 is YFSETQ. The chain's CDR3 is CASSLETEIRKLFF. Written as DNA, the CDR3 is TGCGCCAGCAGCTTGGAGACAGAGATCAGAAAACTGTTTTTT.

V gene TRBV28 combines with J gene TRBJ1-2, with TRBD1 matching over 9 bases. V lost 8 bases to trimming and J lost 5 bases; unmatched junction nucleotides: 9. CDR3 length equals 14 residues. The germline V gene has CDR1 MDHEN and CDR2 SYDVKM. The CDR3 nucleotides read TGTGCCAGCGGGGGACAGGGAACGATTTATGGCTACACCTTC. Residues: CASGGQGTIYGYTF.

V usage is TRBV7-9 and J usage is TRBJ1-2; D is unclear. The V end lost 4 bases, the J end lost 1 base, and 4 bases lay between the germline ends. There are 12 residues in the CDR3. The germline gives CDR1 SEHNR, CDR2 FQNEAQ (reference sequence). The CDR3 nucleotides are TGTGCCAGCAGCTCAGTTAACTATGGCTACACCTTC. Residues: CASSSVNYGYTF.

This clone was seen just once. This sequence joins TRBV6-5 and TRBJ2-7, with 8 bases fitting TRBD1. Germline V gene data show CDR1 as MNHEY and CDR2 as SVGAGI. J gave up 2 bases and V 6 bases, and 9 bases lay outside the gene matches. CDR3 length: 15 amino acids. The chain's CDR3 is CASSPDRGSAYEQYF. In nucleotides, the CDR3 is TGTGCCAGCAGCCCCGACAGGGGTTCCGCCTACGAGCAGTACTTC.

The chain joins TRBV6-6 to TRBJ1-5; D perhaps matches TRBD1 (6 bases). The V end was cut by 3 bases, the J end by 5 bases, with 11 bases between. This CDR3 comprises 14 residues. Germline CDR1 MNHNY, CDR2 SVGAGI (reference sequence). The CDR3 DNA reads as TGTGCCAGCAGTTATTTCTACAGGGATCAGCCCCAGCATTTT. Amino acid sequence: CASSYFYRDQPQHF.